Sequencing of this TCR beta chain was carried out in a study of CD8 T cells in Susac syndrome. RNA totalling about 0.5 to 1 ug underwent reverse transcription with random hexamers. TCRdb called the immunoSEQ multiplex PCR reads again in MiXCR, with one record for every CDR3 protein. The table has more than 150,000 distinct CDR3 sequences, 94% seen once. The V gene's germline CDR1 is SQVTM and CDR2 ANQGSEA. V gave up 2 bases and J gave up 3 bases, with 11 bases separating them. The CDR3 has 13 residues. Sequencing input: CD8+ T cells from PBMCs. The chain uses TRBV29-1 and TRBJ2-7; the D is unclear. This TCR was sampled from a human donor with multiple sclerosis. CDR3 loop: CSVESRSGYEQYF. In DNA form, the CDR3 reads TGCAGCGTTGAATCGCGGTCAGGCTACGAGCAGTACTTC.